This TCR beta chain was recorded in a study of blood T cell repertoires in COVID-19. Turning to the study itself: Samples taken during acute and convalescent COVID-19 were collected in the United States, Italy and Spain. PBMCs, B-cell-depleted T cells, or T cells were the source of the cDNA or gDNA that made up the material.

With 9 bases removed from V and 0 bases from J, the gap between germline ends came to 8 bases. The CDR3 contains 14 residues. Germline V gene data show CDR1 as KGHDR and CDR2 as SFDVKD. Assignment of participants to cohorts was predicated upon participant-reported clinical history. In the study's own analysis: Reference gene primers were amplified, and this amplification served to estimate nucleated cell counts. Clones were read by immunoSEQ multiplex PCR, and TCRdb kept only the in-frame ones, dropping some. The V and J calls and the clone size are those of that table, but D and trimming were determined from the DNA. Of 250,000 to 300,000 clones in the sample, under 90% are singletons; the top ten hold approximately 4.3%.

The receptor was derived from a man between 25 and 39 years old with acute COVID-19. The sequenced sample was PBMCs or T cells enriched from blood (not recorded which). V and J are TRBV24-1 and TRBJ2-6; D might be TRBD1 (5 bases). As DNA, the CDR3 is TGTGCCACCCTAGACAGCTCTGGGGCCAACGTCCTGACTTTC. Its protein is CATLDSSGANVLTF.